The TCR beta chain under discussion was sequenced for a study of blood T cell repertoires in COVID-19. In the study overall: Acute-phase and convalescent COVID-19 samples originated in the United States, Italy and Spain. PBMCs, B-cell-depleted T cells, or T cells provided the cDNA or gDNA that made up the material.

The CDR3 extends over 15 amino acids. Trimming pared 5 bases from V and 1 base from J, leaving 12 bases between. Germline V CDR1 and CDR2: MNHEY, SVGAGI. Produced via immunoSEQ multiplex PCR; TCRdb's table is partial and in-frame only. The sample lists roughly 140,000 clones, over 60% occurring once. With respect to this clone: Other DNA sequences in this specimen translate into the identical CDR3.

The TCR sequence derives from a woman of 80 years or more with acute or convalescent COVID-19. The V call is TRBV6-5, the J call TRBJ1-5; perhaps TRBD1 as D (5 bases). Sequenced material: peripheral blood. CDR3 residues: CASSLQGGSNQPQHF. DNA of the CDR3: TGTGCCAGCAGTCTCCAGGGAGGGAGCAATCAGCCCCAGCATTTT.